This TCR beta chain was recorded in a study of beta chain features in type 1 diabetes. The junction had 5 bases not matched to a gene; V was cut back by 1 base and J by 4 bases. The CDR3 runs to 16 residues. The germline gives CDR1 KGHSH, CDR2 LQKENI. Expressed TCRB transcripts got sequenced, as all isolated RNA was reverse transcribed. The method was immunoSEQ multiplex PCR; TCRdb's version includes in-frame clones alone and lacks a portion of them. Altogether 110,000 to 150,000 clones are present, less than 10% being singletons, with the ten largest covering 0.55% to 0.75%. This clone appeared a few times. Its target is not known. General study findings and limits: Patients' naive, central memory and Treg TCRB repertoires seemed closer to one another than those of healthy donors. All four CD4+ subsets from Type 1 diabetes patients carried moderately but significantly shorter TCRB CDR3s. cDNA sequencing could over-represent cells with high TCR expression.

Cells sorted by CD45RO/CCR7/CD25/CD127/CD95/CD27 comprised CD4+ naive, central memory, regulatory and stem cell-like memory cells. This chain connects TRBV18 to TRBJ2-1; 9 bases are shared with TRBD1. The TCR sequence derives from a woman between 40 and 50 years old in good health. Specimen: central memory CD4+ T cells from blood. CDR3 sequence: CASSPLGQGSYNEQFF. DNA for the CDR3: TGTGCCAGCTCACCACTGGGACAGGGTTCGTACAATGAGCAGTTCTTC. Full variable domain (missing parts from reference TRBV18 and TRBJ2-1): NAGVMQNPRHLVRRRGQEARLRCSPMKGHSHVYWYRQLPEEGLKFMVYLQKENIIDESGMPKERFSAEFPKEGPSILRIQQVVRGDSAAYFCASSPLGQGSYNEQFFGPGTRLTVL.